Reported below is one TCR beta chain. Its antigen is currently unknown. These data originate in a study of shared clonotypes between healthy human individuals. Across the study: Two women and a few men aged 18 to 49 served as donors. Overall study results and limits: The rarefaction results pointed to incomplete sorted-subset sequencing despite large depth. What limited the represented genetic and exposure-history diversity was the small number of donors.

Produced via immunoSEQ multiplex PCR; TCRdb's table is partial and in-frame only. The table has roughly 2.5 million clones, over 85% seen once. The specimen sequenced was naive CD4+ T cells sorted from blood. Stated subset: CD45RA+ positively selected. This TCR derives from a man younger than 35 in good health.

The CDR3 nucleotides read TGTGCCAGCAGCTTCTGGTTGGAGGGACCCTACGAGCAGTACTTC. This encodes CASSFWLEGPYEQYF. The genes are TRBV13 and TRBJ2-7; weak D call: TRBD2 (6 bases). Trimming took off 3 bases at V and 2 bases at J, with 14 bases between the two ends. Germline lookup yields CDR1 PRHDT and CDR2 FYEKMQ (reference sequence). This CDR3 has 15 amino acids.